Sequencing of this T cell receptor beta chain was carried out in a study of T cell repertoires in cytomegalovirus infection. Study context: TCR beta signatures that were public indicated CMV infection and matching HLA type. General observations from the study: HLA-C-restricted CMV-specific TCR beta clonotypes were dominant in the ex vivo response. Adding up the frequency of public TCR beta families identified people who carried CMV plus the relevant HLA.

This clonotype was counted a few times. The antigen remains unidentified. The CDR3 spans 14 residues. Trimming removed 1 base from V and 0 bases from J, with 5 bases in between. In germline, CDR1 is SGHDT, CDR2 YYEEEE. TCRdb used MiXCR to reprocess the reads, holding one entry per CDR3 protein. The sample lists approximately 630,000 distinct CDR3 sequences; roughly 26% were seen once. Sample: CD8+ T cells from PBMCs. The receptor's source is a human donor in good health (CMV status not recorded). Some clones in this sample may be carry-over from other donors' samples. This chain uses TRBV5-6 with TRBJ2-4; D unresolved. DNA for the CDR3: TGTGCCAGCAGCTTGCGACTAGCCAAAAACATTCAGTACTTC. This encodes CASSLRLAKNIQYF.